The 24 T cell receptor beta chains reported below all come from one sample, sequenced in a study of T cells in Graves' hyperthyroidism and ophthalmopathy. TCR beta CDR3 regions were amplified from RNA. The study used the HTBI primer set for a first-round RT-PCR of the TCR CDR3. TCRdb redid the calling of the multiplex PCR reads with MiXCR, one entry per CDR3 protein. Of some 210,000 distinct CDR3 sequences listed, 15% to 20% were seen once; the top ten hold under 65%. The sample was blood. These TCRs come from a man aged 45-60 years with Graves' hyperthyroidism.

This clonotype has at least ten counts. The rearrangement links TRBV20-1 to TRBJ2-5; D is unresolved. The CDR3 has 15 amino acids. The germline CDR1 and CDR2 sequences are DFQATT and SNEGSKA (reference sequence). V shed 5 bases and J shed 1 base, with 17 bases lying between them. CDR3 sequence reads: CSALNGVMAQETQYF. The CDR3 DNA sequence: TGCAGTGCTCTAAATGGGGTTATGGCCCAAGAGACCCAGTACTTC.

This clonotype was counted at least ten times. CDR3 sequence reads: CAINFGTGYEQYF. The CDR3 bases are TGTGCCATCAACTTCGGGACAGGGTACGAGCAGTACTTC. This chain uses TRBV10-3 with TRBJ2-7; 9 bases align to TRBD1. In germline, CDR1 is ENHRY, CDR2 SYGVKD. The CDR3 totals 13 residues. The J segment lost 4 bases and the V segment lost 7 bases, leaving 5 bases of the junction unmatched.

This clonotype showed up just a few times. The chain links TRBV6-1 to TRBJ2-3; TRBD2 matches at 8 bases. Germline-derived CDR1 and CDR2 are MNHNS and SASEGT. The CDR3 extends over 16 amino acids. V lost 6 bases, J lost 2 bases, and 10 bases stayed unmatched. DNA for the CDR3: TGTGCCAGCAGCCAAGGGGGACTAGGGTACACAGATACGCAGTATTTT. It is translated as CASSQGGLGYTDTQYF.

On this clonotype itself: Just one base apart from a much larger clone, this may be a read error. The CDR3 protein is CASSADRGQGYTF. The CDR3 bases are TGTGCCAGCTCCGCGGACAGGGGGCAGGGTTACACCTTC. This chain joins TRBV18 and TRBJ1-2; 11 nucleotides match TRBD1. Germline assignment: CDR1 KGHSH and CDR2 LQKENI. The CDR3 totals 13 residues. V lost 6 bases to trimming and J lost 11 bases; unmatched junction nucleotides: 8.

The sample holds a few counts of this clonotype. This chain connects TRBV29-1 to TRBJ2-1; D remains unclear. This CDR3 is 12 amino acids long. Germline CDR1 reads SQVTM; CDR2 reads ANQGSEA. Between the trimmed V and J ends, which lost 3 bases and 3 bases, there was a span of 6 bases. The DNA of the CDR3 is TGCAGCGTTGATTCGGGCTACAATGAGCAGTTCTTC. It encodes CSVDSGYNEQFF.

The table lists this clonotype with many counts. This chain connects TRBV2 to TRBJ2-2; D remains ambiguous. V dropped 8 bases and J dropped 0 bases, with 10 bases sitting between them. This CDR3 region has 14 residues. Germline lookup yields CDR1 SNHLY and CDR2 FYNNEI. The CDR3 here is CASRGPPNTGELFF. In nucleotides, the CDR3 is TGTGCCAGCCGTGGCCCACCGAACACCGGGGAGCTGTTTTTT.

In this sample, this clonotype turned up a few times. The DNA of the CDR3 is TGTGCCAAGCAGCCAGGGGGAAGGAACGAGCAGTACTTC. It specifies CAKQPGGRNEQYF. The chain recombines TRBV6-1 with TRBJ2-7, with 7 bases that match TRBD1. Trimming took 10 bases from V and 5 from J; bases not matched to a gene: 11. The length of the CDR3 is 13 residues. Germline CDR1 reads MNHNS; CDR2 reads SASEGT.

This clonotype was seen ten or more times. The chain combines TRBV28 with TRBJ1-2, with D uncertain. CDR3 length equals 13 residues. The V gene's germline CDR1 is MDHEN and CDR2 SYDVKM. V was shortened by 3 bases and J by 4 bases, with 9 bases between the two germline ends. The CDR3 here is CASSLVSGYGYTF. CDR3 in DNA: TGTGCCAGCAGTTTGGTGTCAGGCTATGGCTACACCTTC.

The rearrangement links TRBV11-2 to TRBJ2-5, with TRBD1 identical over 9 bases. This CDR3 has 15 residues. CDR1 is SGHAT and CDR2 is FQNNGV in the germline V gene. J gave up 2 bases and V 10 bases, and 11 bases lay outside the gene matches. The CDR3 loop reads CANDRDRVGQETQYF. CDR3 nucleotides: TGTGCCAACGACCGGGACAGGGTAGGGCAAGAGACCCAGTACTTC. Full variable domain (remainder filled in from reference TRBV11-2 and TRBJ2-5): EAGVAQSPRYKIIEKRQSVAFWCNPISGHATLYWYQQILGQGPKLLIQFQNNGVVDDSQLPKDRFSAERLKGVDSTLKIQPAKLEDSAVYLCANDRDRVGQETQYFGPGTRLLVL.

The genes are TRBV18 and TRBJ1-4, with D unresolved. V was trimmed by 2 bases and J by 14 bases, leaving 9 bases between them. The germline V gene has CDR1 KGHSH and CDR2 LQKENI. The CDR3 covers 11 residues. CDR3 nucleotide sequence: TGTGCCAGCTCACCAGGGGAGATTCTGTTTTTT. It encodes CASSPGEILFF.

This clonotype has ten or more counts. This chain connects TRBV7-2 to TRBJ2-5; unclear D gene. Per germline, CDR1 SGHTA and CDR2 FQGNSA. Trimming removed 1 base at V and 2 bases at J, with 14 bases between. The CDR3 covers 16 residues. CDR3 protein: CASSLVSLPPQETQYF. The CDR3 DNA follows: TGTGCCAGCAGCTTAGTTAGCCTACCCCCACAAGAGACCCAGTACTTC.

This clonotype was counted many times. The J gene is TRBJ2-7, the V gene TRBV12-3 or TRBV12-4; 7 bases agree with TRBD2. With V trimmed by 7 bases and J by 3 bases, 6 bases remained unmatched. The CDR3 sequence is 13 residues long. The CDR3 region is CASTTAGDYEQYF. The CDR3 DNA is TGTGCCAGCACGACGGCGGGGGACTACGAGCAGTACTTC.

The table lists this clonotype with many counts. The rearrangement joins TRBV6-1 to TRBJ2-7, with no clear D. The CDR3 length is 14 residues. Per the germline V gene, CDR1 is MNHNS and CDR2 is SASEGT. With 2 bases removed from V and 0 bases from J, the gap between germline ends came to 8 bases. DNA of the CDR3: TGTGCCAGCAGTGAAATGCCGAGCTCCTACGAGCAGTACTTC. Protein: CASSEMPSSYEQYF.

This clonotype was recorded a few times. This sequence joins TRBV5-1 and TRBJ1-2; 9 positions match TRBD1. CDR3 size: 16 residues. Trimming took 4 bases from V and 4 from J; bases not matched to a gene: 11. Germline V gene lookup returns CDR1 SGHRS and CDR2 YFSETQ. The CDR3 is CASSQSPGQGTYGYTF. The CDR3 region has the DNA TGCGCCAGCAGCCAGTCCCCGGGACAGGGAACCTATGGCTACACCTTC.

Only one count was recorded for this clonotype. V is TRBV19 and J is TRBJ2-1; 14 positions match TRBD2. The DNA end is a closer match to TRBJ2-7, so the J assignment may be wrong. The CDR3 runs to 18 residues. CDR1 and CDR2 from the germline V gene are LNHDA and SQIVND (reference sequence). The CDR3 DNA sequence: TGTGCCAGTAGTACCGGGACTAGCGGGAGTGGGGGCTACAATGAGCAGTACTTC. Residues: CASSTGTSGSGGYNEQYF.

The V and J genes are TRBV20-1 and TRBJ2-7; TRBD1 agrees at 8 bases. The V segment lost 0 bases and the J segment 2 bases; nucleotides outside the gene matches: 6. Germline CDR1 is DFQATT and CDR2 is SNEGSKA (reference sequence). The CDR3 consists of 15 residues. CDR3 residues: CSARDRSRGPYEQYF. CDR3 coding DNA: TGCAGTGCTAGAGATCGGTCCAGGGGGCCCTACGAGCAGTACTTC.

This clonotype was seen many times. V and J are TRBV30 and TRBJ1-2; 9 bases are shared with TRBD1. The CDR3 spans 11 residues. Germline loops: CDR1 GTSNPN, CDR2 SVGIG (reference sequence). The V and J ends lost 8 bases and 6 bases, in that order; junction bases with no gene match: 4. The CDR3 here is CAVTGGDGYTF. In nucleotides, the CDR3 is TGTGCCGTAACAGGGGGCGATGGCTACACCTTC.

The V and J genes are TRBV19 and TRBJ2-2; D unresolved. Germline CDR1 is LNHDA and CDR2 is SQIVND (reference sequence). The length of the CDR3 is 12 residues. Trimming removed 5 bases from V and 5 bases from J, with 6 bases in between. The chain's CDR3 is CASSWETGELFF. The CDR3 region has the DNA TGTGCCAGTAGTTGGGAAACCGGGGAGCTGTTTTTT.

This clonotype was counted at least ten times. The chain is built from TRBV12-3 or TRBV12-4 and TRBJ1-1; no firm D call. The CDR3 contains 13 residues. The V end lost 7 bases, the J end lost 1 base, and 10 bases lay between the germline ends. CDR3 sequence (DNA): TGTGCCAGCACCACACTCTGGAACACTGAAGCTTTCTTT. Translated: CASTTLWNTEAFF.

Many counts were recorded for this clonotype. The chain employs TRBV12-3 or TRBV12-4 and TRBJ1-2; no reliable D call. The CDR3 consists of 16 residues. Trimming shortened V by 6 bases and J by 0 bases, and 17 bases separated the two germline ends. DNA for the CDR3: TGTGCCAGCAGATCCTTAAATTCAGTAGCTAACTATGGCTACACCTTC. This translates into CASRSLNSVANYGYTF.

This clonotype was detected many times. Written as DNA, the CDR3 is TGCAGTGCCGACGGGACTAGCCACTCCTACAATGAGCAGTTCTTC. Translating gives CSADGTSHSYNEQFF. The V and J genes are TRBV20-1 and TRBJ2-1, with 9 bases lining up with TRBD2. Germline values: CDR1 DFQATT, CDR2 SNEGSKA (reference sequence). The CDR3 runs 15 residues. The ends lost 6 bases at V and 0 bases at J; junction bases unmatched: 6.

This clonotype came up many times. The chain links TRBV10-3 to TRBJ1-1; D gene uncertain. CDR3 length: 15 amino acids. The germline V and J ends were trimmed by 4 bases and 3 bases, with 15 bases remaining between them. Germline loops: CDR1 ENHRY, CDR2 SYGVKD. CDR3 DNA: TGTGCCATCAGTGCGCGCAGCGGAGAGGACACTGAAGCTTTCTTT. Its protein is CAISARSGEDTEAFF.

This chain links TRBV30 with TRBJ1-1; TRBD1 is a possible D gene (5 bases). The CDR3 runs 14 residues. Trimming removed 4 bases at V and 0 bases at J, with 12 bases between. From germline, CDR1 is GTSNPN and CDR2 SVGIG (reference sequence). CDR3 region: CAWTAGNMNTEAFF. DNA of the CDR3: TGTGCCTGGACAGCAGGGAACATGAACACTGAAGCTTTCTTT.

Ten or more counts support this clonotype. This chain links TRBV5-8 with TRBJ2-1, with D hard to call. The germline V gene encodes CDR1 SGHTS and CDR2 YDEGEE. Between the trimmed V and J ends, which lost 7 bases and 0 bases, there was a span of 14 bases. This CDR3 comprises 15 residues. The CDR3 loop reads CASRREESSYNEQFF. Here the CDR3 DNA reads TGTGCCAGCCGCCGTGAAGAAAGCTCCTACAATGAGCAGTTCTTC. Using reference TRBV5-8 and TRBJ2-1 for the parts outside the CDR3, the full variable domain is EAGVTQSPTHLIKTRGQQATLRCSPISGHTSVYWYQQALGLGLQFLLWYDEGEERNRGNFPPRFSGRQFPNYSSELNVNALELEDSALYLCASRREESSYNEQFFGPGTRLTVL.